These T cell receptor beta chains were read from a single sample in a study of cytomegalovirus exposure and HLA in healthy donors. The method was immunoSEQ multiplex PCR; TCRdb's version includes in-frame clones alone and lacks a portion of them. The sample carries just under 95,000 clones, roughly 73% recorded once. The sample comprised PBMCs. The receptors originated from a man in his fifties or sixties in good health and CMV-seropositive. Each CDR3 is given with its conserved first and last residue. The D gene is left open where the match is weak. Not every row has a clone size; where given, it reads once, few, many or a size class.

clone_size j_call v_call cdr3_length d_call cdr3_aa cdr3_nt
. TRBJ1-2 TRBV7-9 16 . CSSSFWGGTGSYGYTF TGTTCCAGCAGCTTTTGGGGAGGGACGGGCAGCTATGGCTACACCTTC
once TRBJ1-2 TRBV28 16 TRBD1 CASSGSGTGTSGGYTF TGTGCCAGCAGTGGCTCCGGGACAGGGACTTCGGGCGGCTACACCTTC
. TRBJ2-5 TRBV11-2 16 . CASSQRQVLGGETQYF TGTGCCAGCAGCCAGAGACAGGTGCTGGGCGGGGAGACCCAGTACTTC
. TRBJ2-1 TRBV6-5 11 . CASKGYNEQFF TGTGCCAGCAAGGGGTACAATGAGCAGTTCTTC
. TRBJ1-1 TRBV11-2 15 . CASSPNTGSYTEAFF TGTGCCAGCAGCCCCAATACAGGGTCGTACACTGAAGCTTTCTTT
few TRBJ2-7 TRBV6-1 14 . CASSGQIGGYEQYF TGTGCCAGCAGTGGACAGATCGGGGGCTACGAGCAGTACTTC
. TRBJ2-7 TRBV6-5 16 TRBD2 CASSYTRLAAVYEQYF TGTGCCAGCAGTTACACCAGGCTAGCGGCGGTCTACGAGCAGTACTTC
. TRBJ2-7 TRBV7-8 15 TRBD1 CASSPYIGTGNEQYF TGTGCCAGCAGCCCCTATATCGGGACAGGGAATGAGCAGTACTTC
. TRBJ1-1 TRBV7-2 14 . CASSLEDRPLGAFF TGTGCCAGCAGCTTAGAGGACAGACCCCTAGGAGCTTTCTTT
. TRBJ2-1 TRBV6-5 16 . CASSYSRLSSYNEQFF TGTGCCAGCAGTTACTCCAGGTTAAGCTCCTACAATGAGCAGTTCTTC
few TRBJ1-2 TRBV5-1 14 TRBD1 CASTGDSLDYGYPF TGCGCCAGCACTGGGGACAGCCTCGACTATGGCTACCCCTTC
. TRBJ2-1 TRBV2 14 . CASSEMSSDGEQFF TGTGCCAGCAGTGAGATGTCGAGCGATGGTGAGCAGTTCTTC
few TRBJ2-6 TRBV6-6 15 TRBD2 CASSYAGAGANVLTF TGTGCCAGCAGTTACGCGGGAGCTGGGGCCAACGTCCTGACTTTC
. TRBJ2-4 TRBV6-4 11 . CDRLAKNIQYF TGTGACCGACTAGCCAAAAACATTCAGTACTTC
. TRBJ2-7 TRBV18 15 . CASSPKAQGRSEQYF TGTGCCAGCTCACCAAAGGCACAGGGTCGGAGTGAGCAGTACTTC